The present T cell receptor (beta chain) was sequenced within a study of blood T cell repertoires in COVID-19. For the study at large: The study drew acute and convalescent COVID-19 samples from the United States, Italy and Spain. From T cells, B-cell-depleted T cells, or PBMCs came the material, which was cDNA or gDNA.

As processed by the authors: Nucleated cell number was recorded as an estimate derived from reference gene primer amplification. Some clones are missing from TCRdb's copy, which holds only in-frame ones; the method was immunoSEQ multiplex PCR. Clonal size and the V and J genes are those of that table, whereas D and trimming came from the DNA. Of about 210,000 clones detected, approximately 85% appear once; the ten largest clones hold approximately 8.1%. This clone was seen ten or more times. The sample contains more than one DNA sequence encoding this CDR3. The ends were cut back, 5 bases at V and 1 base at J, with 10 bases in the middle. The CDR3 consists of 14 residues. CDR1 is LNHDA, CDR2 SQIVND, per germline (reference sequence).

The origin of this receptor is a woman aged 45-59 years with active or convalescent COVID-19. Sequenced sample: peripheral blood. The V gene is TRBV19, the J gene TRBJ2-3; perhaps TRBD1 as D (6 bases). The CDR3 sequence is CASSLNRGTDTQYF. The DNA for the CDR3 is TGTGCCAGTAGTTTAAACAGGGGCACAGATACGCAGTATTTT. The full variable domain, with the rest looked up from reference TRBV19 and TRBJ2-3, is DGGITQSPKYLFRKEGQNVTLSCEQNLNHDAMYWYRQDPGQGLRLIYYSQIVNDFQKGDIAEGYSVSREKKESFPLTVTSAQKNPTAFYLCASSLNRGTDTQYFGPGTRLTVL.